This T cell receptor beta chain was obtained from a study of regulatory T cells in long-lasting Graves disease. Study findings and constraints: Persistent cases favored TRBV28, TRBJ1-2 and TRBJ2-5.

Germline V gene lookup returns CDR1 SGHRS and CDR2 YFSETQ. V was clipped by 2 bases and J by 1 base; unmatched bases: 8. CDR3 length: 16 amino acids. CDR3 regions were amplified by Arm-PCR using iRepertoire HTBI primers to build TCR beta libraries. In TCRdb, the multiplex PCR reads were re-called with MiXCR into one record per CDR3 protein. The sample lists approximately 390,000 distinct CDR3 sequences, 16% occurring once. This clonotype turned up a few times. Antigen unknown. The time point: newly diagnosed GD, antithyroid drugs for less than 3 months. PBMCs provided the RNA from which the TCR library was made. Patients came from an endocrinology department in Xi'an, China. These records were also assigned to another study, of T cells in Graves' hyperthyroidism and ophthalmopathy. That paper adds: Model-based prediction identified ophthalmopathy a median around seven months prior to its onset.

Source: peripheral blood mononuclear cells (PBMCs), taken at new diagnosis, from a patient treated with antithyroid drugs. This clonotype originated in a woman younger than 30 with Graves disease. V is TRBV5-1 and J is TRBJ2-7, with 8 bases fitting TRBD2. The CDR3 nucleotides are TGCGCCAGCAGCTTCGGATTGGCGGGAGGATCCTACGAGCAGTACTTC. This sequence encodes CASSFGLAGGSYEQYF.